The clone carrying this T cell receptor beta chain was observed a few times. Its antigen is unknown. Together with a sample-barcoded 5' primer, a J-beta primer mix was included in a second PCR lasting about 6 to 11 cycles. In TCRdb, the 5' RACE reads were re-called with MiXCR into one record per CDR3 protein. The table shows 600,000 to 900,000 distinct CDR3 sequences, with about a quarter occurring only once. The V and J ends lost 6 bases and 7 bases respectively, with 12 bases between them. This CDR3 is 12 amino acids long. This sample was taken from a study of blood T cells in healthy people across ages. Study background: Template switching captured about one barcoded beta molecule per two T cells. Study-level findings and limits: Because donor CMV status was unknown, expanded clonotype changes were possibly confounded.

The data also belong to a second study, concerning T cells of mothers and their children. That investigation notes: Second-PCR amplification with M1S added sample barcodes and 2-4 random nucleotides.

The chain links TRBV12-3 or TRBV12-4 to TRBJ1-2; possibly TRBD1 for D (5 bases). The specimen was blood. The origin of this receptor is a boy aged 5-17 years in good health. This CDR3 reads CASSPGGFGYTF. The CDR3 bases are TGTGCCAGCAGCCCCGGGGGTTTTGGCTACACCTTC.